Shown below are 12 T cell receptor beta chains from a single sample sequenced in a study of blood T cell repertoires in COVID-19 (dated by TCRdb to the early 2020s). The library was produced with the immunoSEQ multiplex PCR assay. TCRdb limited this immuneACCESS table to in-frame rearrangements with V and J called. A share of clones is missing; checked studies link under half to unresolved V genes, and the rest is unexplained. This sample has fewer than 250,000 clones in its table, and approximately 80% of those were observed once. The ten biggest clones cover around 7.2% of the sample. Sequenced: peripheral blood. These receptors were collected from a woman between 45 and 65 years old with acute or convalescent COVID-19.

The chain carries TRBV4-3 and TRBJ1-5; 8 bases line up with TRBD1. The trim removed 0 bases at V and 7 bases at J, leaving 5 bases unmatched. CDR3 length equals 15 residues. Germline lookup yields CDR1 LGHNA and CDR2 YSLEER. The CDR3 reads CASSQDPTGGQPQHF. The CDR3 coding sequence is TGCGCCAGCAGCCAAGATCCCACAGGGGGACAGCCCCAGCATTTT.

The rearrangement joins TRBV6-2 or TRBV6-3 to TRBJ2-5; no reliable D call. V lost 4 bases to trimming and J lost 0 bases, with 18 bases between them. This CDR3 is built from 17 residues. Germline loops: CDR1 MNHEY, CDR2 SVGEGT. The DNA for the CDR3 is TGTGCCAGCAGTTCCCTAAACCACCCGCCTTACCAAGAGACCCAGTACTTC. This translates into CASSSLNHPPYQETQYF.

The CDR3 nucleotides read TGTGCCAGTAGTACCAGGACAGGGAACGAGCAGTACTTC. Translating gives CASSTRTGNEQYF. The rearrangement joins TRBV19 to TRBJ2-7; 8 nucleotides match TRBD1. The CDR3 has 13 residues. Germline V lookup: CDR1 LNHDA, CDR2 SQIVND (reference sequence). J gave up 5 bases and V 4 bases, and 4 bases lay outside the gene matches.

This chain joins TRBV7-9 and TRBJ2-5, with a tentative D call TRBD2 (7 bases). Trimming shortened V by 4 bases and J by 3 bases, and 15 bases separated the two germline ends. CDR1 and CDR2 from the germline V gene are SEHNR and FQNEAQ (reference sequence). The CDR3 is made up of 15 amino acids. The CDR3 here is CASSSGGLLEETQYF. Written as DNA, the CDR3 is TGTGCCAGCAGCTCCGGGGGGCTCTTAGAAGAGACCCAGTACTTC.

V is TRBV19 and J is TRBJ2-3, with 8 nucleotides matching TRBD1. CDR1 is LNHDA, CDR2 SQIVND, per germline (reference sequence). V was clipped by 8 bases and J by 3 bases; unmatched bases: 4. The CDR3 runs to 13 residues. DNA of the CDR3: TGTGCCAGTCGGGACAGGCTGACAGATACGCAGTATTTT. This translates into CASRDRLTDTQYF.

The chain carries TRBV19 and TRBJ1-2, with 7 bases identical to TRBD1. CDR3 length equals 14 residues. CDR1 is LNHDA and CDR2 is SQIVND in the germline V gene (reference sequence). With 2 bases clipped from V and 4 bases from J, the junction kept 4 bases outside the gene matches. The CDR3, as DNA: TGTGCCAGTAGTATAAACGCAGGGGGCTATGGCTACACCTTC. Protein product: CASSINAGGYGYTF.

The CDR3 DNA reads TGTGCCAGCAGCTTAGATCTAGCGGGAGTGGAGACCCAGTACTTC. This encodes CASSLDLAGVETQYF. V is TRBV11-2 and J is TRBJ2-5; 10 nucleotides align to TRBD2. The CDR3 length is 15 residues. Trimming cost V 0 bases and J 5 bases; bases outside gene matches: 3. The germline gives CDR1 SGHAT, CDR2 FQNNGV.

The rearrangement uses TRBV7-2 and TRBJ2-3; D unclear. In germline, CDR1 is SGHTA, CDR2 FQGNSA. The germline V and J ends were trimmed by 1 base and 2 bases, with 10 bases remaining between them. The CDR3 length is 15 residues. CDR3 nucleotide sequence: TGTGCCAGCAGCTTAGGGTCCCCTATCACAGATACGCAGTATTTT. Encoded protein: CASSLGSPITDTQYF.

The chain recombines TRBV20-1 with TRBJ1-1; TRBD1 matches at 9 bases. CDR1 and CDR2 from the germline V gene are DFQATT and SNEGSKA (reference sequence). V lost 3 bases and J lost 3; bases outside the gene matches: 5. CDR3 size: 14 residues. For the CDR3, the DNA is TGCAGTGCTAGTCGGGACAGGGCTGACACTGAAGCTTTCTTT. This codes for CSASRDRADTEAFF.

The genes are TRBV3-1 (or the pseudogene TRBV3-2) and TRBJ2-2; the match to TRBD1 covers 7 bases. The V gene end was trimmed by 3 bases and the J gene end by 1 base; junction bases not matched to a gene: 5. The germline V gene has CDR1 LGHDT and CDR2 YNNKEL (reference sequence). This CDR3 is 16 amino acids long. CDR3 residues: CASSQPGTENTGELFF. The CDR3, as DNA: TGTGCCAGCAGCCAGCCCGGGACAGAGAACACCGGGGAGCTGTTTTTT.

The rearrangement links TRBV3-1 (or the pseudogene TRBV3-2) to TRBJ1-5, with D uncertain. The CDR3 is made up of 15 amino acids. V gave up 0 bases and J gave up 6 bases, with 12 bases separating them. CDR1 and CDR2 (germline): LGHDT, YNNKEL (reference sequence). The CDR3 spells CASSQDASGGQPQHF. CDR3 in DNA: TGTGCCAGCAGCCAAGACGCTTCCGGCGGTCAGCCCCAGCATTTT.

This clone was picked up one time. This chain joins TRBV7-2 and TRBJ2-7; possibly TRBD1 for D (5 bases). CDR1 is SGHTA and CDR2 is FQGNSA in the germline V gene. The CDR3 is made up of 15 amino acids. V was pared by 5 bases and J by 0 bases, with 14 bases between. For the CDR3, the DNA is TGTGCCAGCAGCCCAGGGTCCATAGGCTCCTACGAGCAGTACTTC. Its protein product is CASSPGSIGSYEQYF.